One sample yielded the 28 T cell receptor beta chains listed below, sequenced in a study of regulatory T cells in long-lasting Graves disease (dated by TCRdb to the early 2020s). The library relied on multiplex PCR. Data came from an Illumina HiSeq 4000. TCR beta libraries were built with iRepertoire HTBI primers and Arm-PCR amplification of CDR3 regions. TCRdb reran the public reads through fastp at Q25 and MiXCR, keeping productive beta chains. Each CDR3 protein gets just one entry, which takes the most common genes and DNA from the rows behind it. Here the sample has more than 300,000 distinct CDR3 sequences; less than 20% occur a single time. The ten most abundant clones make up roughly 29% of the sample. The time point tag for this specimen amounts to: persistent/refractory GD, antithyroid drugs over 5 years with positive TRAb. RNA was extracted from PBMCs in TRIzol for both TCR sequencing and RNA sequencing.

The specimen comprised peripheral blood mononuclear cells (PBMCs), sampled when the disease was refractory, from a patient treated with antithyroid drugs. The receptors stem from a female donor with Graves disease.

This sequence joins TRBV5-5 and TRBJ1-1, with D unclear. V was cut by 4 bases and J by 2 bases, with 15 bases left in between. The germline gives CDR1 SGHKS, CDR2 YYEKEE (reference sequence). The CDR3 is made up of 15 amino acids. The CDR3 is CASSPRSPGNTEAFF. As DNA, the CDR3 is TGTGCCAGCAGCCCCCGGTCCCCCGGAAACACTGAAGCTTTCTTT. The full variable domain, with the rest looked up from reference TRBV5-5 and TRBJ1-1, is DAGVTQSPTHLIKTRGQQVTLRCSPISGHKSVSWYQQVLGQGPQFIFQYYEKEERGRGNFPDRFSARQFPNYSSELNVNALLLGDSALYLCASSPRSPGNTEAFFGQGTRLTVV.

This clonotype occurred many times. The gene calls are TRBV6-1 and TRBJ1-4; no clear D gene. V lost 6 bases to trimming and J lost 8 bases, with 13 bases between them. This CDR3 is built from 13 residues. CDR1 is MNHNS, CDR2 SASEGT, per germline. The CDR3 nucleotides are TGTGCCAGCAGCGCAAGGGAACGAGAAAAACTGTTTTTT. It is translated as CASSAREREKLFF.

This clonotype has more than one count but fewer than ten. This sequence joins TRBV3-1 and TRBJ1-3; tentative D call: TRBD1 (6 bases). The CDR3 totals 15 residues. Trimming took off 3 bases at V and 0 bases at J, with 9 bases between the two ends. Germline loops: CDR1 LGHDT, CDR2 YNNKEL (reference sequence). This CDR3 reads CASSHGQFSGNTIYF. Here the CDR3 DNA reads TGTGCCAGCAGCCATGGACAGTTCTCTGGAAACACCATATATTTT.

There are a few counts of this clonotype. The chain has TRBV20-1 and TRBJ1-1; D remains unclear. V was pared by 2 bases and J by 1 base, with 11 bases between. Looked up from germline, CDR1 is DFQATT and CDR2 is SNEGSKA (reference sequence). This CDR3 has 14 residues. CDR3 residues: CSARSREGNTEAFF. DNA of the CDR3: TGCAGTGCTAGATCCCGAGAGGGGAACACTGAAGCTTTCTTT.

This clonotype occurred many times. The CDR3 coding sequence is TGTGCCAGCAGTCAAGACCGCGGCCCTAATGAAAAACTGTTTTTT. It translates to CASSQDRGPNEKLFF. The rearrangement joins TRBV11-1 to TRBJ1-4; D call uncertain. Germline CDR1 and CDR2: SGHAT and FQDESV (reference sequence). Trimming removed 6 bases at V and 3 bases at J, with 14 bases between. CDR3 length: 15 residues.

This clonotype was detected many times. V usage is TRBV7-3 and J usage is TRBJ1-2; D remains unclear. The CDR3 runs 13 residues. CDR1 and CDR2 from the germline V gene are SGHTA and FQGTGA. V lost 2 bases and J lost 4, with 8 bases in between. The CDR3 DNA is TGTGCCAGCAGCTTACTTCCTCTCTATGGCTACACCTTC. Translating gives CASSLLPLYGYTF.

In this sample, this clonotype turned up a few times. The V and J genes are TRBV20-1 and TRBJ1-5; D is unresolved. This CDR3 has 12 amino acids. CDR1 DFQATT and CDR2 SNEGSKA come from the germline V gene (reference sequence). With 1 base removed from V and 5 bases from J, the gap between germline ends came to 6 bases. This CDR3 is CSARGVYQPQHF. Written as DNA, the CDR3 is TGCAGTGCTAGAGGGGTTTATCAGCCCCAGCATTTT.

This clonotype was recorded a few times. This chain connects TRBV19 to TRBJ1-5; D is unresolved. The CDR3 covers 12 residues. Germline CDR1 is LNHDA and CDR2 is SQIVND (reference sequence). V gave up 3 bases and J gave up 2 bases, with 2 bases separating them. The CDR3 region is CASSMGNQPQHF. CDR3 DNA sequence: TGTGCCAGTAGTATGGGCAATCAGCCCCAGCATTTT. The full variable domain, completed using reference TRBV19 and TRBJ1-5, is DGGITQSPKYLFRKEGQNVTLSCEQNLNHDAMYWYRQDPGQGLRLIYYSQIVNDFQKGDIAEGYSVSREKKESFPLTVTSAQKNPTAFYLCASSMGNQPQHFGDGTRLSIL.

The chain employs TRBV19 and TRBJ1-1, with 8 bases matching TRBD1. Unmatched junction bases numbered 10, after V lost 9 bases and J lost 7 bases. CDR3 length: 13 amino acids. CDR1 and CDR2 (germline): LNHDA, SQIVND (reference sequence). The CDR3 nucleotides are TGTGCCAGCCGCCCGAGACAGGGGATTGAAGCTTTCTTT. Its protein is CASRPRQGIEAFF.

This clonotype was recorded at least ten times. The chain employs TRBV6-2 or TRBV6-3 and TRBJ2-5, with D possibly being TRBD1 or TRBD2 (5 bases each). Germline V lookup: CDR1 MNHEY, CDR2 SVGEGT. CDR3 length: 16 residues. V lost 0 bases and J lost 4, with 15 bases in between. The DNA of the CDR3 is TGTGCCAGCAGTTACTCGGGACGGACGAGGGGAGAGACCCAGTACTTC. Protein sequence: CASSYSGRTRGETQYF.

A few counts support this clonotype. The chain employs TRBV20-1 and TRBJ2-4; unclear D gene. The CDR3 length is 13 residues. Between the trimmed V and J ends, which lost 3 bases and 1 base, there was a span of 7 bases. The germline V gene has CDR1 DFQATT and CDR2 SNEGSKA (reference sequence). The CDR3 is CSASTPAKNIQYF. The CDR3 DNA is TGCAGTGCTAGCACCCCGGCCAAAAACATTCAGTACTTC.

Concerning this clonotype: Given a much more abundant clone one base away, this may be a read error. The V gene is TRBV25-1, the J gene TRBJ1-1, with D unclear. Looked up from germline, CDR1 is MGHDK and CDR2 is SYGVNS. Between the trimmed V and J ends, which lost 3 bases and 6 bases, there was a span of 11 bases. The CDR3 contains 13 residues. The CDR3 reads CASSERSLPEAFF. CDR3 sequence (DNA): TGTGCCAGCAGTGAGAGGTCGCTTCCTGAAGCTTTCTTT.

This chain links TRBV15 with TRBJ2-3, with D hard to call. V lost 0 bases and J 5 bases, leaving 9 bases between the germline ends. Germline CDR1 is LNHNV and CDR2 is YYDKDF (reference sequence). This CDR3 spans 14 amino acids. CDR3 loop: CATSRERMGDTQYF. The CDR3 DNA reads as TGTGCCACCAGCAGAGAACGAATGGGAGATACGCAGTATTTT.

This clonotype was picked up a small number of times. This chain connects TRBV7-9 to TRBJ2-7; D is uncertain. Germline lookup yields CDR1 SEHNR and CDR2 FQNEAQ (reference sequence). The CDR3 runs to 11 residues. Trimming shortened V by 5 bases and J by 6 bases, and 8 bases separated the two germline ends. The CDR3 sequence is CASSNLREQYF. The CDR3 nucleotides are TGTGCCAGCAGCAATCTTCGCGAGCAGTACTTC.

The rearrangement joins TRBV6-2 or TRBV6-3 to TRBJ1-1, with TRBD1 as a possible D gene (5 bases). V gave up 4 bases and J gave up 3 bases, with 18 bases separating them. Germline loops: CDR1 MNHEY, CDR2 SVGEGT. CDR3 length equals 16 residues. CDR3 DNA: TGTGCCAGCAGTTTAGGGGATCTGACAGCCCACACTGAAGCTTTCTTT. Residues: CASSLGDLTAHTEAFF.

This clonotype was observed many times. This chain uses TRBV12-3 or TRBV12-4 with TRBJ2-7; TRBD2 might be the D (6 bases). The CDR3 extends over 14 amino acids. Trimming left V 3 bases short and J 7 bases short, with 16 bases between. CDR3 protein: CASSLPPGREEQYF. For the CDR3, the DNA is TGTGCCAGCAGTTTGCCCCCGGGGCGGGAAGAGCAGTACTTC.

As concerns this clonotype: Sequence at one end of the junction differs from germline and may be a read error. V gene TRBV7-9 combines with J gene TRBJ1-5; D call uncertain. This CDR3 is 13 amino acids long. The germline CDR1 and CDR2 sequences are SEHNR and FQNEAQ (reference sequence). This CDR3 is CASSLGQHQPQHF. CDR3 coding DNA: TGTGCCAGCAGTTTAGGGCAGCATCAGCCCCAGCATTTT.

CDR3 protein: CASSLAQDYGYTF. DNA of the CDR3: TGCGCCAGCAGCTTGGCTCAGGACTATGGCTACACCTTC. The rearrangement joins TRBV5-1 to TRBJ1-2; no clear D. V lost 0 bases to trimming and J lost 3 bases, with 6 bases between them. Per the germline V gene, CDR1 is SGHRS and CDR2 is YFSETQ. The CDR3 loop spans 13 amino acids.

In this sample, this clonotype turned up many times. The CDR3 loop is CASSLLSTGGAQGYTF. CDR3 nucleotide sequence: TGTGCCAGCAGTTTACTCTCTACAGGAGGGGCACAGGGCTACACCTTC. The chain carries TRBV12-3 or TRBV12-4 and TRBJ1-2, with TRBD1 as a possible D gene (5 bases). The V gene lost 2 bases and the J gene lost 8 bases, with 21 bases spanning the gap. The CDR3 has 16 amino acids.

This clonotype was counted ten times or more. The rearrangement uses TRBV11-2 and TRBJ2-5; maybe TRBD1 (5 bases). This CDR3 has 14 amino acids. Germline V lookup: CDR1 SGHAT, CDR2 FQNNGV. The V end lost 4 bases, the J end lost 0 bases, and 9 bases lay between the germline ends. CDR3: CASSYLTDQETQYF. The CDR3, as DNA: TGTGCCAGCAGCTACTTGACAGACCAAGAGACCCAGTACTTC.

DNA for the CDR3: TGTGCCAGTAGTATGGCCGGTTTGGGTCAGCCCCAGCATTTT. Encoded protein: CASSMAGLGQPQHF. The chain employs TRBV19 and TRBJ1-5; no clear D gene. V lost 3 bases and J lost 6, with 12 bases in between. The germline CDR1 and CDR2 sequences are LNHDA and SQIVND (reference sequence). This CDR3 contains 14 residues.

This clonotype was observed many times. The V gene is TRBV11-2, the J gene TRBJ1-4; D is perhaps TRBD1 (6 bases). Germline V gives CDR1 SGHAT, CDR2 FQNNGV. Trimming cost V 0 bases and J 8 bases, with 13 bases left between them. CDR3 length: 15 residues. The CDR3 loop is CASSLDKGGAEKLFF. As DNA, the CDR3 is TGTGCCAGCAGCTTAGATAAAGGGGGGGCGGAAAAACTGTTTTTT.

J is TRBJ1-5 and V is TRBV28; 7 bases fit TRBD1. Germline V CDR1 and CDR2: MDHEN, SYDVKM. The CDR3 is 15 amino acids. The V and J ends lost 6 bases and 4 bases, in that order; junction bases with no gene match: 9. CDR3 region: CASSPAGTANQPQHF. The DNA for the CDR3 is TGTGCCAGCAGCCCCGCCGGGACAGCGAATCAGCCCCAGCATTTT.

This clonotype showed up many times. The chain combines TRBV6-2 or TRBV6-3 with TRBJ2-7; D is ambiguous. Looked up from germline, CDR1 is MNHEY and CDR2 is SVGEGT. This CDR3 spans 14 amino acids. Trimming took 5 bases from V and 0 from J, leaving 11 bases between them. CDR3 DNA sequence: TGTGCCAGCAGTCCCACTTTGAGCTCCTACGAGCAGTACTTC. This codes for CASSPTLSSYEQYF.

This clonotype has a count of ten or more. This chain links TRBV6-1 with TRBJ2-5; 11 positions match TRBD1. The CDR3 sequence is 14 residues long. The trim removed 6 bases at V and 8 bases at J, leaving 8 bases unmatched. Per the germline V gene, CDR1 is MNHNS and CDR2 is SASEGT. The CDR3 loop is CASSTPDRGHTQYF. The CDR3 nucleotides are TGTGCCAGCAGCACGCCGGACAGGGGGCATACCCAGTACTTC.

A few counts support this clonotype. This chain uses TRBV7-9 with TRBJ1-6; tentative D call: TRBD1 (5 bases). Trimming took off 4 bases at V and 9 bases at J, with 19 bases between the two ends. CDR3 length: 16 residues. Looked up from germline, CDR1 is SEHNR and CDR2 is FQNEAQ (reference sequence). The CDR3 DNA sequence: TGTGCCAGCAGCTACCGGGGCCAACAGGAGGGTTCACCCCTCCACTTT. It is translated as CASSYRGQQEGSPLHF.

The genes are TRBV30 and TRBJ1-3, with D uncertain. V was pared by 2 bases and J by 3 bases, with 14 bases between. Germline CDR1 reads GTSNPN; CDR2 reads SVGIG (reference sequence). This CDR3 has 15 residues. CDR3 bases: TGTGCCTGGAGTCGCCCCCTGCCGGGTGGAAACACCATATATTTT. Amino acids: CAWSRPLPGGNTIYF.

This clonotype has a count of ten or more. DNA for the CDR3: TGTGCCTGGAGCGGACTAGCGGGAGATTACGAGCAGTACTTC. Protein sequence: CAWSGLAGDYEQYF. The chain has TRBV30 and TRBJ2-7, with 13 bases aligning to TRBD2. V dropped 3 bases and J dropped 4; count of bases not matched to a gene: 3. The germline CDR1 and CDR2 sequences are GTSNPN and SVGIG (reference sequence). The CDR3 is made up of 14 amino acids.